This passage covers 31 T cell receptor beta chains from one sample sequenced in a study of Ad26.COV2.S vaccination and SARS-CoV-2 variants. Produced via immunoSEQ multiplex PCR; TCRdb's table is partial and in-frame only. The sample shows more than 250,000 clones, around 87% of them seen only once. The treatment was: around 19 received Ad26.COV2.S at low or high dose, single or two shots; five or six received placebo; per-sample allocation not given. The samples date from day 63 after the first vaccine or placebo injection. The sequences come from peripheral blood, collected in a trial of Ad26.COV2.S vaccine versus placebo. The origin of the receptors is a person between 18 and 59 years old who received the Ad26.COV2.S COVID-19 vaccine or a placebo.

The gene calls are TRBV7-6 and TRBJ2-7, with a weak D call TRBD1 (6 bases). Germline-derived CDR1 and CDR2 are SGHVS and FNYEAQ. This CDR3 comprises 12 residues. V lost 5 bases, J lost 3 bases, and 8 bases lay in between. CDR3 loop: CASSPTGYEQYF. Here the CDR3 DNA reads TGTGCCAGCAGCCCGACAGGCTACGAGCAGTACTTC.

The chain recombines TRBV9 with TRBJ2-5; 8 bases line up with TRBD1. The V gene's germline CDR1 is SGDLS and CDR2 YYNGEE. The CDR3 is 15 amino acids. J lost 1 base, V lost 5 bases, and 7 bases had no gene match. The CDR3 here is CASSPGRGPQETQYF. As DNA, the CDR3 is TGTGCCAGCAGTCCTGGCAGGGGGCCCCAAGAGACCCAGTACTTC. The full variable domain, rest sourced from reference TRBV9 and TRBJ2-5, is DSGVTQTPKHLITATGQRVTLRCSPRSGDLSVYWYQQSLDQGLQFLIQYYNGEERAKGNILERFSAQQFPDLHSELNLSSLELGDSALYFCASSPGRGPQETQYFGPGTRLLVL.

This sequence joins TRBV6-1 and TRBJ2-7; D unclear. Germline lookup yields CDR1 MNHNS and CDR2 SASEGT. CDR3 length: 16 residues. V was pared by 2 bases and J by 0 bases, with 14 bases between. As DNA, the CDR3 is TGTGCCAGCAGTGAATTCTTGGGTATCGGCTCCTACGAGCAGTACTTC. As protein: CASSEFLGIGSYEQYF.

The chain employs TRBV28 and TRBJ1-6; 10 nucleotides agree with TRBD1. The V gene's germline CDR1 is MDHEN and CDR2 SYDVKM. Trimming took 6 bases from V and 0 from J; bases not matched to a gene: 5. CDR3 length: 17 amino acids. CDR3 coding DNA: TGTGCCAGCAGAAATTGGGACAGGGGCTCCTATAATTCACCCCTCCACTTT. Amino acids: CASRNWDRGSYNSPLHF.

The rearrangement joins TRBV10-3 to TRBJ2-5, with 9 bases matching TRBD2. The V gene end was trimmed by 6 bases and the J gene end by 5 bases; junction bases not matched to a gene: 7. The CDR3 spans 14 residues. Per germline, CDR1 ENHRY and CDR2 SYGVKD. The DNA for the CDR3 is TGTGCCATCAGCGTGACTAGCGGAGCGGAGACCCAGTACTTC. It yields the protein CAISVTSGAETQYF.

A few counts support this clone. The genes are TRBV9 and TRBJ1-3; maybe TRBD1 (5 bases). CDR1 and CDR2 from the germline V gene are SGDLS and YYNGEE. Between the trimmed V and J ends, which lost 0 bases and 0 bases, there was a span of 16 bases. CDR3 length: 18 residues. The CDR3 is CASSVAGAGASSGNTIYF. In DNA form, the CDR3 reads TGTGCCAGCAGCGTAGCTGGGGCAGGCGCTAGCTCTGGAAACACCATATATTTT.

This clone appeared a few times. The chain couples TRBV6-2 or TRBV6-3 to TRBJ2-5; D is unresolved. Germline assignment: CDR1 MNHEY and CDR2 SVGEGT. Trimming took 4 bases from V and 3 from J, leaving 9 bases between them. CDR3 length: 13 amino acids. CDR3 DNA: TGTGCCAGCAGTTTTTCCGGAAAAGAGACCCAGTACTTC. As protein: CASSFSGKETQYF.

This chain connects TRBV7-3 to TRBJ2-3, with TRBD2 matching over 8 bases. The CDR3 has 16 residues. Germline V gene lookup returns CDR1 SGHTA and CDR2 FQGTGA. Trimming at V came to 4 bases and at J to 0 bases, leaving 6 bases not matched to a gene. The CDR3, as DNA: TGTGCCAGCAGCTCGGGCCCTAGCGGGAGCACAGATACGCAGTATTTT. It encodes CASSSGPSGSTDTQYF.

The chain is built from TRBV19 and TRBJ2-6; D is uncertain. Trimming removed 3 bases from V and 8 bases from J, with 14 bases in between. The CDR3 length is 15 residues. CDR1 is LNHDA, CDR2 SQIVND, per germline (reference sequence). The DNA for the CDR3 is TGTGCCAGTAGTATCCAGCTATTAGGGACCAACGTCCTGACTTTC. Protein: CASSIQLLGTNVLTF.

The chain couples TRBV1 to TRBJ2-2; the table names TRBD2, a call not compared with the DNA. TRBV1 is classified as a pseudogene. CDR3 size: 15 residues. Written as DNA, the CDR3 is TGCACCTGCCTTAGCGAGCGGTCGAACACCGGGGAGCTGTTTTTT. Translating it yields CTCLSERSNTGELFF.

The chain is built from TRBV2 and TRBJ2-7, with 11 bases that match TRBD1. Trimming removed 4 bases from V and 6 bases from J; junction bases left unmatched: 5. Germline V gene data show CDR1 as SNHLY and CDR2 as FYNNEI. This CDR3 is built from 14 residues. The CDR3, as DNA: TGTGCCAGCAGTGTGGACAGGGGGCGTAGCGAGCAGTACTTC. Protein: CASSVDRGRSEQYF.

The chain carries TRBV6-5 and TRBJ2-7; a weak D match, TRBD2 (7 bases). Trimming removed 6 bases at V and 2 bases at J, with 17 bases between. Per the germline V gene, CDR1 is MNHEY and CDR2 is SVGAGI. The CDR3 is made up of 15 amino acids. CDR3 region: CASRGGATTTYEQYF. CDR3 in DNA: TGTGCCAGCAGGGGGGGGGCGACTACCACCTACGAGCAGTACTTC.

The rearrangement links TRBV7-8 to TRBJ2-2; either TRBD1 or TRBD2 may supply D (6 bases each). The germline gives CDR1 SGHVS, CDR2 FQNEAQ. The CDR3 extends over 13 amino acids. The V gene lost 8 bases and the J gene lost 6 bases, with 13 bases spanning the gap. The chain's CDR3 is CASRNREAGELFF. CDR3 DNA sequence: TGTGCCAGCCGAAACAGGGAGGCCGGGGAGCTGTTTTTT.

The gene calls are TRBV19 and TRBJ2-7, with TRBD1 as a possible D gene (6 bases). V was shortened by 3 bases and J by 4 bases, with 13 bases between the two germline ends. The V gene's germline CDR1 is LNHDA and CDR2 SQIVND (reference sequence). The CDR3 runs to 14 residues. The CDR3 sequence: CASSIVTGPYEQYF. For the CDR3, the DNA is TGTGCCAGTAGTATCGTGACAGGACCTTACGAGCAGTACTTC.

DNA for the CDR3: TGTGCCAGCAGCTTATCCCGGGATCTCGAGCAGTACTTC. Encoded protein: CASSLSRDLEQYF. V is TRBV7-3 and J is TRBJ2-7; D is possibly TRBD2 (5 bases). With 2 bases removed from V and 6 bases from J, the gap between germline ends came to 11 bases. This CDR3 is 13 amino acids long. Germline V gives CDR1 SGHTA, CDR2 FQGTGA.

The CDR3 DNA reads TGTGCCAGCAGCGGCCCCGGACAGAAGGGTCAGCCCCAGCATTTT. Translating gives CASSGPGQKGQPQHF. The chain uses TRBV3-1 (or the pseudogene TRBV3-2) and TRBJ1-5; D perhaps matches TRBD1 (6 bases). This CDR3 spans 15 amino acids. With 5 bases removed from V and 6 bases from J, the gap between germline ends came to 17 bases. Per germline, CDR1 LGHDT and CDR2 YNNKEL (reference sequence).

J is TRBJ2-5 and V is TRBV5-1; D uncertain. This CDR3 has 15 amino acids. The germline CDR1 and CDR2 sequences are SGHRS and YFSETQ. The V end lost 0 bases, the J end lost 1 base, and 10 bases lay between the germline ends. The CDR3 nucleotides read TGCGCCAGCAGCTTGGGGGTGGTCCTCCAAGAGACCCAGTACTTC. It specifies CASSLGVVLQETQYF.

The chain has TRBV29-1 and TRBJ1-2, with 8 bases aligning to TRBD1. Germline V gene lookup returns CDR1 SQVTM and CDR2 ANQGSEA. V lost 7 bases, J lost 5 bases, and 6 bases stayed unmatched. The CDR3 contains 12 residues. This CDR3 reads CSGRTGGYGYTF. The CDR3 DNA reads as TGCAGCGGCCGAACAGGGGGTTATGGCTACACCTTC.

The genes are TRBV2 and TRBJ2-2; D is possibly TRBD1 (5 bases). The germline gives CDR1 SNHLY, CDR2 FYNNEI. This CDR3 comprises 15 residues. The V end was cut by 6 bases, the J end by 6 bases, with 17 bases between. The CDR3 DNA follows: TGTGCCAGCAGGACAGATACCTTTTTTGCCGGGGAGCTGTTTTTT. The encoded protein is CASRTDTFFAGELFF.

In regard to this clone: The same CDR3 arises from other DNA sequences in this sample as well. V usage is TRBV12-3 or TRBV12-4 and J usage is TRBJ2-7, with a possible D match to TRBD1 (6 bases). The CDR3 consists of 13 residues. The V end was cut by 6 bases, the J end by 7 bases, with 16 bases between. CDR3 sequence (DNA): TGTGCCAGCAGGCGGACAGCCGTCGGGGAGCAGTACTTC. This translates into CASRRTAVGEQYF.

The V and J genes are TRBV27 and TRBJ1-5, with 9 positions matching TRBD1. Unmatched junction bases numbered 17, after V lost 5 bases and J lost 6 bases. Germline V gene data show CDR1 as MNHEY and CDR2 as SMNVEV (reference sequence). The CDR3 has 18 amino acids. The CDR3 protein is CASSPYGGGTGSGQPQHF. CDR3 in DNA: TGTGCCAGCAGTCCCTATGGGGGGGGGACAGGGTCGGGTCAGCCCCAGCATTTT.

This chain joins TRBV19 and TRBJ1-5, with unresolved D. Germline V gene data show CDR1 as LNHDA and CDR2 as SQIVND (reference sequence). The V and J ends lost 7 bases and 7 bases respectively, with 14 bases between them. This CDR3 has 13 residues. In nucleotides, the CDR3 is TGTGCCAGTATGGATGCGGAGAGCCAGCCCCAGCATTTT. Its translation is CASMDAESQPQHF.

The J gene is TRBJ2-3, the V gene TRBV10-3; D is possibly TRBD1 (6 bases). Germline CDR1 is ENHRY and CDR2 is SYGVKD. Trimming left V 0 bases short and J 2 bases short, with 12 bases between. CDR3 length equals 16 residues. CDR3 in amino acids: CAISESNRANTDTQYF. The CDR3 nucleotides are TGTGCCATCAGTGAGTCAAACAGGGCGAACACAGATACGCAGTATTTT.

The chain links TRBV27 to TRBJ2-7; 9 bases line up with TRBD1. With 5 bases clipped from V and 4 bases from J, the junction kept 3 bases outside the gene matches. Germline loops: CDR1 MNHEY, CDR2 SMNVEV (reference sequence). The CDR3 length is 13 residues. The CDR3 nucleotides are TGTGCCAGCAGTGGGACAGGGAGTTACGAGCAGTACTTC. Its translation is CASSGTGSYEQYF.

The gene calls are TRBV6-4 and TRBJ2-1; weak D call: TRBD2 (5 bases). V lost 4 bases and J 8 bases, leaving 15 bases between the germline ends. The CDR3 length is 14 residues. From germline, CDR1 is MRHNA and CDR2 SNTAGT. CDR3 in amino acids: CASSAASGNDEQFF. The CDR3, as DNA: TGTGCCAGCAGTGCTGCGTCGGGGAATGATGAGCAGTTCTTC.

CDR3 sequence: CASSWHGNYGYTF. In nucleotides, the CDR3 is TGTGCCAGCAGTTGGCATGGGAACTATGGCTACACCTTC. The gene calls are TRBV6-5 and TRBJ1-2, with D unresolved. V shed 4 bases and J shed 2 bases, with 8 bases lying between them. Germline-derived CDR1 and CDR2 are MNHEY and SVGAGI. This CDR3 has 13 amino acids.

The chain uses TRBV9 and TRBJ1-3; tentatively, D is TRBD1 (5 bases). The CDR3 extends over 14 amino acids. V lost 3 bases to trimming and J lost 7 bases, with 14 bases between them. Germline V gene sequence: CDR1 SGDLS, CDR2 YYNGEE. The CDR3 spells CASSADLRDNTIYF. For the CDR3, the DNA is TGTGCCAGCAGCGCAGACCTCAGGGATAACACCATATATTTT.

The gene calls are TRBV16 and TRBJ1-1, with a weak D call TRBD1 (5 bases). The CDR3 runs 15 residues. Deletions cut 5 bases from V and 3 bases from J, with 16 bases between. Germline lookup yields CDR1 KGHSY and CDR2 FQNENV. The CDR3 DNA is TGTGCCAGCAGCGCTCTAGCTGGAGGGGACACTGAAGCTTTCTTT. Residues: CASSALAGGDTEAFF. Combining the CDR3 with reference TRBV16 and TRBJ1-1 gives the whole variable domain GEEVAQTPKHLVRGEGQKAKLYCAPIKGHSYVFWYQQVLKNEFKFLISFQNENVFDETGMPKERFSAKCLPNSPCSLEIQATKLEDSAVYFCASSALAGGDTEAFFGQGTRLTVV.

Comments on this clone: This same CDR3 is encoded by further DNA sequences in the sample. The genes are TRBV3-1 (or the pseudogene TRBV3-2) and TRBJ1-1, with TRBD1 identical over 8 bases. The V gene's germline CDR1 is LGHDT and CDR2 YNNKEL (reference sequence). The J segment lost 4 bases and the V segment lost 4 bases, leaving 2 bases of the junction unmatched. This CDR3 is 13 amino acids long. CDR3: CASSPTGVTEAFF. The DNA of the CDR3 is TGTGCCAGCAGCCCGACAGGGGTCACTGAAGCTTTCTTT.

V is TRBV5-1 and J is TRBJ2-5, with 8 bases fitting TRBD1. The V gene end was trimmed by 0 bases and the J gene end by 5 bases; junction bases not matched to a gene: 6. The CDR3 is 15 residues long. Germline V gene data show CDR1 as SGHRS and CDR2 as YFSETQ. The CDR3 here is CASSLAPGGGETQYF. DNA of the CDR3: TGCGCCAGCAGCTTGGCCCCAGGGGGCGGGGAGACCCAGTACTTC.

V is TRBV3-1 (or the pseudogene TRBV3-2) and J is TRBJ2-2, with TRBD1 matching over 8 bases. The CDR3 is made up of 16 amino acids. J was trimmed by 0 bases and V by 4 bases; bases with no gene match: 4. Germline lookup yields CDR1 LGHDT and CDR2 YNNKEL (reference sequence). The CDR3 sequence: CASSPRTGSNTGELFF. DNA for the CDR3: TGTGCCAGCAGCCCGAGGACAGGGTCGAACACCGGGGAGCTGTTTTTT.